This T cell receptor beta chain is drawn from a study of blood T cell repertoires in COVID-19. At the level of the study: Nucleic acid was either cDNA or gDNA, and it came from T cells, B-cell-depleted T cells, or PBMCs.

This clone occurred a few times. The ends lost 4 bases at V and 1 base at J; junction bases unmatched: 8. Germline V CDR1 and CDR2: SGHDT, YYEEEE. The CDR3 is made up of 16 amino acids. Original analysis: Amplified reference gene primers provided the basis for estimating nucleated cell counts. Data came from immunoSEQ multiplex PCR; TCRdb stores just in-frame clones and leaves some out. Clonal size and the V and J genes are those of that table, whereas D and trimming came from the DNA. Among 130,000 to 150,000 clones listed, approximately 88% were seen once. The V call is TRBV5-6, the J call TRBJ1-5, with TRBD1 matching over 7 bases. Input material: peripheral blood. The receptor was derived from a woman in her fifties or sixties with acute or convalescent COVID-19. The CDR3 sequence: CASSAEQGLSNQPQHF. For the CDR3, the DNA is TGTGCCAGCAGCGCTGAACAGGGGTTAAGCAATCAGCCCCAGCATTTT. Full variable domain (remainder filled in from reference TRBV5-6 and TRBJ1-5): DAGVTQSPTHLIKTRGQQVTLRCSPKSGHDTVSWYQQALGQGPQFIFQYYEEEERQRGNFPDRFSGHQFPNYSSELNVNALLLGDSALYLCASSAEQGLSNQPQHFGDGTRLSIL.